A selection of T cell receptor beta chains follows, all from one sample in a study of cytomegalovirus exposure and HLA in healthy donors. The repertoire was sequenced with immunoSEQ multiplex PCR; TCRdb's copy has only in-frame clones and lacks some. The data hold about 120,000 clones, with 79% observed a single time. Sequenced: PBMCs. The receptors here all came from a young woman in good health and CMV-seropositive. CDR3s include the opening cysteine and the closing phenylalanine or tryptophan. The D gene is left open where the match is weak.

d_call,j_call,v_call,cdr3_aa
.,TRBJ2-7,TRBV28,CASRLPGGRSYEQYF
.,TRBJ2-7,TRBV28,CASSFIPAGSYEQYF
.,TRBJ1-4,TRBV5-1,CASSLVAGEKLFF
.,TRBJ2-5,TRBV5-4,CASSDGSRETQYF
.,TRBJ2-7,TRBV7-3,CASSLTGRTYEQYF
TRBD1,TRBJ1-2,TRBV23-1,CASSRQGASYGYTF
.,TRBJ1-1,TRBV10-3,CAIRQRDTEAFF
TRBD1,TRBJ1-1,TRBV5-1,CASSSDRGAEAFF
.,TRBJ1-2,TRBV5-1,CASSGGRAANYGYTF
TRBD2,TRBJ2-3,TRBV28,CASSIAGRADTQYF
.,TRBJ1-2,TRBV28,CASLGGAPDRYVGGYTF
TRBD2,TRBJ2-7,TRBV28,CASSIGTTEQYF
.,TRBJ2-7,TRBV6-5,CASSYPEEGEQYF
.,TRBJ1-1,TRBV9,CASSVRVGEAFF
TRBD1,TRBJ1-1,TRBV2,CASSYRGNTEAFF
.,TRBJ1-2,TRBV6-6,CASSTIPRVGYAF